The 11 T cell receptor beta chains listed next were all sequenced from one sample in a study of T cell repertoires in cytomegalovirus infection (dated by TCRdb to between 2019 and 2020). Reads for this sample came from an Illumina HiSeq 1500. Clones were called with MiXCR by TCRdb after fastp trimmed the public reads at Q25, and only in-frame beta chains were retained. Entries that share a CDR3 protein sequence are merged under the most common genes and DNA. This sample comprises 200,000 to 300,000 distinct CDR3 sequences, 8% to 9.5% of them detected only once. The ten biggest clones cover less than 15% of the sample. Sequences were obtained from PBMCs. These receptors were taken from a human donor in good health (CMV status not recorded). Some clones in this sample may be carry-over from other donors' samples.

This clonotype was observed many times. The rearrangement joins TRBV19 to TRBJ2-7; D gene uncertain. CDR1 and CDR2 (germline): LNHDA, SQIVND (reference sequence). This CDR3 comprises 11 residues. The V end was cut by 4 bases, the J end by 3 bases, with 4 bases between. The CDR3 DNA is TGTGCCAGTAGTAATCTCTACGAGCAGTACTTC. Residues: CASSNLYEQYF. Full variable domain (remainder filled in from reference TRBV19 and TRBJ2-7): DGGITQSPKYLFRKEGQNVTLSCEQNLNHDAMYWYRQDPGQGLRLIYYSQIVNDFQKGDIAEGYSVSREKKESFPLTVTSAQKNPTAFYLCASSNLYEQYFGPGTRLTVT.

This clonotype was seen at least ten times. The chain combines TRBV6-2 or TRBV6-3 with TRBJ1-2, with a possible D match to TRBD1 (6 bases). CDR1 MNHEY and CDR2 SVGEGT come from the germline V gene. V lost 6 bases and J lost 2, with 19 bases in between. This CDR3 is built from 16 residues. CDR3 residues: CASRLRDTLQNYGYTF. The CDR3 DNA follows: TGTGCCAGCAGGCTGCGGGACACCCTCCAAAACTATGGCTACACCTTC.

The gene calls are TRBV13 and TRBJ1-3, with D tentatively TRBD1 (5 bases). Germline loops: CDR1 PRHDT, CDR2 FYEKMQ (reference sequence). The V gene lost 0 bases and the J gene lost 0 bases, with 9 bases spanning the gap. The CDR3 runs 16 residues. The CDR3 coding sequence is TGTGCCAGCAGCTTAGGCCTGGGACGCTCTGGAAACACCATATATTTT. Amino acid sequence: CASSLGLGRSGNTIYF.

This clonotype was picked up many times. V gene TRBV7-8 combines with J gene TRBJ1-6, with D unclear. This CDR3 is built from 17 residues. CDR1 SGHVS and CDR2 FQNEAQ come from the germline V gene. V was cut by 1 base and J by 4 bases, with 14 bases left in between. This CDR3 reads CASSLEGVGGYNSPLHF. The DNA of the CDR3 is TGTGCCAGCAGCTTAGAGGGCGTGGGAGGGTATAATTCACCCCTCCACTTT.

The table lists this clonotype with many counts. V is TRBV7-2 and J is TRBJ2-3; 13 bases line up with TRBD2. The CDR3 extends over 16 amino acids. Germline CDR1 is SGHTA and CDR2 is FQGNSA. V was pared by 1 base and J by 5 bases, with 3 bases of the junction left unmatched. CDR3 sequence reads: CASSLGTSGSRDTQYF. The CDR3 nucleotides read TGTGCCAGCAGCTTAGGGACTAGCGGGAGTAGAGATACGCAGTATTTT.

The sample holds many counts of this clonotype. The CDR3 bases are TGTGCCAGCAGTGTAACCAGGGGGCGAGGGACTGAAGCTTTCTTT. Its protein is CASSVTRGRGTEAFF. The V and J genes are TRBV28 and TRBJ1-1; 8 bases are shared with TRBD1. CDR3 length: 15 amino acids. V lost 5 bases to trimming and J lost 5 bases; unmatched junction nucleotides: 10. Germline CDR1 and CDR2: MDHEN and SYDVKM.

At least ten counts were recorded for this clonotype. The rearrangement links TRBV7-2 to TRBJ2-1; the match to TRBD2 covers 7 bases. The germline V gene has CDR1 SGHTA and CDR2 FQGNSA. J was trimmed by 10 bases and V by 5 bases; bases with no gene match: 14. The CDR3 loop spans 15 amino acids. CDR3 DNA sequence: TGTGCCAGCAGCGGGCAGAGCGGGGCCGTGGACGAGCAGTTCTTC. Its protein is CASSGQSGAVDEQFF. Full variable domain (remainder filled in from reference TRBV7-2 and TRBJ2-1): GAGVSQSPSNKVTEKGKDVELRCDPISGHTALYWYRQSLGQGLEFLIYFQGNSAPDKSGLPSDRFSAERTGGSVSTLTIQRTQQEDSAVYLCASSGQSGAVDEQFFGPGTRLTVL.

Ten or more counts support this clonotype. The rearrangement links TRBV7-2 to TRBJ1-4; 11 bases are a match to TRBD1. CDR3 length equals 14 residues. V lost 4 bases, J lost 7 bases, and 2 bases stayed unmatched. Germline assignment: CDR1 SGHTA and CDR2 FQGNSA. The CDR3, as DNA: TGTGCCAGCAGCTCGGGACAGGGGGGTGAAAAACTGTTTTTT. It is translated as CASSSGQGGEKLFF.

This clonotype has ten or more counts. The genes are TRBV5-1 and TRBJ1-4; 7 bases map to TRBD1. The CDR3 covers 15 residues. Germline loops: CDR1 SGHRS, CDR2 YFSETQ. With 4 bases clipped from V and 6 bases from J, the junction kept 9 bases outside the gene matches. CDR3 sequence (DNA): TGCGCCAGCAGCGAGATGACAGGGACGTATGAAAAACTGTTTTTT. Translation: CASSEMTGTYEKLFF.

This clonotype was seen a handful of times. The chain employs TRBV20-1 and TRBJ2-7, with D unclear. Germline CDR1 and CDR2: DFQATT and SNEGSKA (reference sequence). The CDR3 runs to 13 residues. V gave up 5 bases and J gave up 0 bases, with 11 bases separating them. The CDR3 is CSAVDPSSYEQYF. In nucleotides, the CDR3 is TGCAGTGCTGTGGACCCGAGCTCCTACGAGCAGTACTTC.

The chain has TRBV11-2 and TRBJ2-1; 8 nucleotides line up with TRBD2. Looked up from germline, CDR1 is SGHAT and CDR2 is FQNNGV. Germline trimming cut 2 bases from V and 6 bases from J; bases unmatched to any gene: 6. There are 15 residues in the CDR3. The CDR3 DNA follows: TGTGCCAGCAGCTTATTCACCGGGACTAGCAATGAGCAGTTCTTC. It yields the protein CASSLFTGTSNEQFF.